This T cell receptor (beta chain) was identified during a study of shared clonotypes between healthy human individuals. Assay: immunoSEQ multiplex PCR; the TCRdb copy retains only in-frame clones and omits some. The sample holds roughly 1,800,000 clones; around 96% are singletons and the top ten take 1% to 1.5%. It was CD45RO-negative cells, positively selected for CCR7, that made up naive CD8 cells, with terminally differentiated effector memory CD45RA+ cells excluded. Germline CDR1 reads MNHNS; CDR2 reads SASEGT. The CDR3 loop spans 17 amino acids. Trimming left V 2 bases short and J 0 bases short, with 14 bases between.

Sample: naive CD8+ T cells sorted from blood. This chain connects TRBV6-1 to TRBJ2-1; D is unclear. The TCR originated in a man younger than 35 in good health. The CDR3 is CASSELSAPYSYNEQFF. The CDR3 DNA follows: TGTGCCAGCAGTGAACTCAGTGCCCCTTACTCCTACAATGAGCAGTTCTTC.